This TCR beta chain is from a study of regulatory T cells in long-lasting Graves disease. The time point denotes: persistent/refractory GD, antithyroid drugs over 5 years with positive TRAb. PBMC-derived RNA was used for the TCR library. As collected, the peripheral blood samples measured about 10 milliliters each and went into EDTA tubes. CDR3-region Arm-PCR and iRepertoire HTBI primers produced the TCR beta libraries. TCRdb reprocessed the multiplex PCR reads with MiXCR, giving one entry per CDR3 protein. The sample consists of about 460,000 distinct CDR3 sequences, 22% of them appearing once. Study conclusions and caveats: TCR diversity was lower in persistent Graves' patients (versus newly diagnosed ones). Shared public clonotypes totalled over 2,500 in persistent patients, compared with about 970 in new patients.

CDR3 length: 14 residues. The germline V gene encodes CDR1 LNHDA and CDR2 SQIVND (reference sequence). The V and J ends lost 3 bases and 2 bases, in that order; junction bases with no gene match: 3. For this clonotype: The antigen remains undetermined.

V is TRBV19 and J is TRBJ1-2; TRBD1 matches 7 bases. The sequenced sample was peripheral blood mononuclear cells (PBMCs), obtained when the disease was refractory, from a patient treated with antithyroid drugs. The receptor's source is a female donor with Graves disease. CDR3 bases: TGTGCCAGTAGTATCGGGACAGAAAACTATGGCTACACCTTC. Translating it yields CASSIGTENYGYTF.